This passage covers 17 T cell receptor beta chains from one sample sequenced in a study of T cells after yellow fever vaccination. Via MiXCR, TCRdb re-called the 5' RACE reads, giving one row per CDR3 protein. Of 60,000 to 75,000 distinct CDR3 sequences in the sample, just over 6.5% were seen once. Here the sequenced sample was CD8+ T cells sorted from PBMCs, taken around 45 days after the first yellow fever vaccination. The receptor source for this set is a man younger than 35 who received the YFV17D yellow fever vaccine.

The rearrangement joins TRBV7-8 to TRBJ2-7; D is unclear. The ends were cut back, 1 base at V and 3 bases at J, with 10 bases in the middle. Germline CDR1 is SGHVS and CDR2 is FQNEAQ. The CDR3 length is 14 residues. CDR3 nucleotide sequence: TGTGCCAGCAGCTTAGTGCGGTACAGCTACGAGCAGTACGTC. Translated: CASSLVRYSYEQYV.

This clonotype was recorded at least ten times. The chain links TRBV5-1 to TRBJ2-2, with 8 positions matching TRBD1. J lost 4 bases, V lost 0 bases, and 2 bases had no gene match. Germline CDR1 and CDR2: SGHRS and YFSETQ. This CDR3 is built from 15 residues. The chain's CDR3 is CASSLARGLTGELFF. The CDR3 region has the DNA TGCGCCAGCAGCTTGGCCAGGGGGCTCACCGGGGAGCTGTTTTTT. Variable domain in full (rest from reference TRBV5-1 and TRBJ2-2): KAGVTQTPRYLIKTRGQQVTLSCSPISGHRSVSWYQQTPGQGLQFLFEYFSETQRNKGNFPGRFSGRQFSNSRSEMNVSTLELGDSALYLCASSLARGLTGELFFGEGSRLTVL.

This clonotype was detected many times. V and J are TRBV7-6 and TRBJ2-1; TRBD2 matches at 11 bases. This CDR3 spans 18 amino acids. Per germline, CDR1 SGHVS and CDR2 FNYEAQ. The ends lost 5 bases at V and 3 bases at J; junction bases unmatched: 12. CDR3 residues: CASSPGVAGGRGYNEQFF. The CDR3 nucleotides are TGTGCCAGCAGCCCCGGAGTAGCGGGGGGGCGAGGCTACAATGAGCAGTTCTTC.

To note about this clonotype: A much bigger clone sits one base away, suggesting this may be a read error. This chain joins TRBV10-3 and TRBJ2-3; D might be TRBD1 (5 bases). The germline gives CDR1 ENHRY, CDR2 SYGVKD. V lost 0 bases to trimming and J lost 5 bases, with 6 bases between them. The CDR3 runs 13 residues. This chain's CDR3 is CAISESDRDTQYF. DNA of the CDR3: TGTGCCATCAGTGAGTCTGACAGAGATACGCAGTATTTT.

The V call is TRBV7-2, the J call TRBJ1-2; 12 positions agree with TRBD1. The CDR3 is 14 residues long. V lost 10 bases to trimming and J lost 6 bases; unmatched junction nucleotides: 9. In germline, CDR1 is SGHTA, CDR2 FQGNSA. The DNA for the CDR3 is TGTGCCATAACGGGACAGGGGGCGTTGGATGGCTACACCTTC. This gives the protein CAITGQGALDGYTF.

This clonotype was seen repeatedly, ten times or more. The chain carries TRBV5-1 and TRBJ2-1; 7 bases are shared with TRBD2. Germline CDR1 reads SGHRS; CDR2 reads YFSETQ. Trimming removed 3 bases from V and 5 bases from J; junction bases left unmatched: 11. The CDR3 covers 16 residues. The DNA for the CDR3 is TGCGCCAGCAGCTCCCATCCGGGACTATCGAACAATGAGCAGTTCTTC. This codes for CASSSHPGLSNNEQFF.

This clonotype was counted many times. This chain joins TRBV29-1 and TRBJ2-1; D possibly corresponds to TRBD1 (6 bases). CDR3 length: 11 amino acids. V dropped 7 bases and J dropped 6 bases, with 10 bases sitting between them. Germline V gene sequence: CDR1 SQVTM, CDR2 ANQGSEA. The CDR3 region is CSASGANEQFF. In DNA form, the CDR3 reads TGCAGCGCTTCAGGGGCCAATGAGCAGTTCTTC.

V and J are TRBV5-1 and TRBJ2-1; a weak D match, TRBD2 (6 bases). V dropped 4 bases and J dropped 5 bases, with 28 bases sitting between them. CDR3 length equals 19 residues. Germline V CDR1 and CDR2: SGHRS, YFSETQ. The CDR3 DNA follows: TGCGCCAGCAGCCTCCGCGGAGGGAGCGGGTTGATAGGAAACAATGAGCAGTTCTTC. It yields the protein CASSLRGGSGLIGNNEQFF.

With regard to this clonotype: This could be a read error, since a much larger clone is one nucleotide away. J is TRBJ2-7 and V is TRBV4-3; a possible D gene is TRBD1 (6 bases). In germline, CDR1 is LGHNA, CDR2 YSLEER. The CDR3 has 15 amino acids. In DNA, the CDR3 is TGCACCAGCAGCCAAGGCCGGGACAACCTATACGAGCAGTACTTC. Its translation is CTSSQGRDNLYEQYF.

This clonotype was seen ten or more times. The V and J genes are TRBV2 and TRBJ2-1; D gene unclear. V dropped 7 bases and J dropped 0 bases, with 13 bases sitting between them. CDR1 SNHLY and CDR2 FYNNEI come from the germline V gene. The CDR3 has 15 amino acids. The CDR3 DNA reads TGTGCCAGCATAGCTTCAAGGAACTCCTACAATGAGCAGTTCTTC. Translation: CASIASRNSYNEQFF.

This clonotype has a count of ten or more. V and J are TRBV20-1 and TRBJ2-7; 9 nucleotides match TRBD1. Trimming at V came to 0 bases and at J to 4 bases, leaving 4 bases not matched to a gene. The CDR3 contains 14 residues. The germline V gene has CDR1 DFQATT and CDR2 SNEGSKA (reference sequence). Here the CDR3 DNA reads TGCAGTGCTAGAGATCCCGGGACAGGGTACGAGCAGTACTTC. Translated, it gives CSARDPGTGYEQYF.

Comments on this clonotype: At one of its ends the junction is not consistent with the germline gene, which may arise from a read error. The chain employs TRBV6-2 or TRBV6-3 and TRBJ2-5; TRBD2 might be the D (5 bases). The CDR3 is made up of 14 amino acids. The germline V gene encodes CDR1 MNHEY and CDR2 SVGEGT. CDR3 region: CASTPEGAQDTQYF. In nucleotides, the CDR3 is TGTGCCAGCACTCCCGAGGGTGCCCAAGACACCCAGTACTTC.

This clonotype occurred many times. The chain joins TRBV5-6 to TRBJ1-1; the D is unclear. The CDR3 extends over 14 amino acids. V was cut by 2 bases and J by 7 bases, with 15 bases left in between. The germline gives CDR1 SGHDT, CDR2 YYEEEE. CDR3 nucleotide sequence: TGTGCCAGCAGCTTAGCGGGCTCTGGCGGTGAAGCTTTCTTT. Encoded protein: CASSLAGSGGEAFF. Looking up the rest from reference TRBV5-6 and TRBJ1-1 gives the full variable domain: DAGVTQSPTHLIKTRGQQVTLRCSPKSGHDTVSWYQQALGQGPQFIFQYYEEEERQRGNFPDRFSGHQFPNYSSELNVNALLLGDSALYLCASSLAGSGGEAFFGQGTRLTVV.

There are many counts of this clonotype. The V and J genes are TRBV9 and TRBJ2-2; the match to TRBD2 covers 7 bases. The CDR3 has 17 amino acids. V gave up 4 bases and J gave up 6 bases; unmatched junction bases: 15. Germline V gives CDR1 SGDLS, CDR2 YYNGEE. CDR3 nucleotide sequence: TGTGCCAGCAGCCTTGCCGTAGGGAGGGTTCTGTCCGGGGAGCTGTTTTTT. It codes for CASSLAVGRVLSGELFF.

At least ten counts were recorded for this clonotype. CDR3 coding DNA: TGTGCCAGCAGCCCACCGACAGGGTACGAGCAGTACTTC. It is translated as CASSPPTGYEQYF. The rearrangement joins TRBV7-9 to TRBJ2-7; 7 bases are a match to TRBD1. V shed 5 bases, J shed 4 bases, and the junction held 5 bases outside the gene matches. CDR3 length: 13 residues. From germline, CDR1 is SEHNR and CDR2 FQNEAQ (reference sequence).

This clonotype has a count of ten or more. The J gene is TRBJ2-2, the V gene TRBV29-1; D gene uncertain. CDR1 and CDR2 (germline): SQVTM, ANQGSEA. Trimming pared 4 bases from V and 6 bases from J, leaving 6 bases between. This CDR3 has 11 amino acids. CDR3 in amino acids: CSVADPGELFF. CDR3 DNA: TGCAGCGTTGCGGATCCCGGGGAGCTGTTTTTT.

Regarding this clonotype: Just one base apart from a much larger clone, this may be a read error. The chain joins TRBV15 to TRBJ2-5; the D gene is possibly TRBD1 (5 bases). The germline V gene encodes CDR1 LNHNV and CDR2 YYDKDF (reference sequence). CDR3 length: 11 residues. CDR3 sequence reads: CANSRQETQYF. CDR3 nucleotide sequence: TGTGCCAACAGCAGACAGGAGACCCAGTACTTC.